The clone carrying this TCR beta chain was found many times. Antigen unknown. Documented time point: newly diagnosed GD, antithyroid drugs for less than 3 months. Scientists built the TCR library using RNA that was extracted from PBMCs. Enrollment of patients was through an endocrinology department in Xi'an, China. The data originate from a study of regulatory T cells in long-lasting Graves disease. Study-wide results and caveats: Peripheral blood was the sole material, not thyroid tissue.

Germline lookup yields CDR1 SGHAT and CDR2 FQNNGV. The length of the CDR3 is 14 residues. According to the study, TCR beta libraries were built with iRepertoire HTBI primers and CDR3-region Arm-PCR. TCRdb re-derived calls from the multiplex PCR reads in MiXCR, one entry per CDR3 protein. The profile shows 530,000 or so distinct CDR3 sequences, roughly 14% of them singletons. These data are also associated with another study on T cells in Graves' hyperthyroidism and ophthalmopathy.

Sample: peripheral blood mononuclear cells (PBMCs), taken at new diagnosis, from a patient treated with antithyroid drugs. This chain connects TRBV11-2 to TRBJ2-3; D possibly corresponds to TRBD2 (6 bases). Gene TRBJ2-5 matches the end of the DNA better, so the J call may be wrong. This TCR came from a young man with Graves disease. The CDR3 protein is CASARRDLTETQYF. The CDR3 bases are TGTGCCAGCGCAAGGCGGGACCTGACAGAGACCCAGTACTTC.